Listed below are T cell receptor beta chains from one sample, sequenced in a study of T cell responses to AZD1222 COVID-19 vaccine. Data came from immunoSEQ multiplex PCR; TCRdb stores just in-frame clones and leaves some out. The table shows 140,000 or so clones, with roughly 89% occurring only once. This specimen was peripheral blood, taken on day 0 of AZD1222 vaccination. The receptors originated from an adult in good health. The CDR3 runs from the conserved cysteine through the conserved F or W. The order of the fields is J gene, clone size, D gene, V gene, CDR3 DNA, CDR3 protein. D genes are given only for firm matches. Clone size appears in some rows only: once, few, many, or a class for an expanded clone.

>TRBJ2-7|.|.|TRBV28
TGTGCCAGCAGTTTGTTCCCGGGTAGGTCCTACGAGCAGTACTTC
CASSLFPGRSYEQYF
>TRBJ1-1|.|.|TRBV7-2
TGTGCCAGCAGCCCGTACAGACTGAACACTGAAGCTTTCTTT
CASSPYRLNTEAFF
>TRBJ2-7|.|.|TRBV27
TGTGCCAGCAGTCAGACAGCACCCTACGAGCAGTACTTC
CASSQTAPYEQYF
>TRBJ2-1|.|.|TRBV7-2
TGTGCCAGCAGCCGCCCACCTCGGTTGGAGCAGTTCTTC
CASSRPPRLEQFF
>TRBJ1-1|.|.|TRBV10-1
TGCGCCAGCAGTTCGGGACCCTCGAACACTGAAGCTTTCTTT
CASSSGPSNTEAFF
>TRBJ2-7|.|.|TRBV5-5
TGTGCCAGCAGCTTGGATTCTTGGTCCTACGAGCAGTACTTC
CASSLDSWSYEQYF
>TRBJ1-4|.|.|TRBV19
TGTGCCAGTAGTAGGACTATGAGGGAAAAACTGTTTTTT
CASSRTMREKLFF
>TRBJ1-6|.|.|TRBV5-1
TGCGCCAGCAAACAAGAGGGGAAAGGGGCCCTCCACTTT
CASKQEGKGALHF
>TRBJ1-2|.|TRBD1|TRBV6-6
TGTGCCAGCAGACAAAAAACAGGGGGAGTCTATTATGGCTACACCTTC
CASRQKTGGVYYGYTF
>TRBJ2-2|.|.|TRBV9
TGTGCCAGCAGCCTTGACTCAAACACCGGGGAGCTGTTTTTT
CASSLDSNTGELFF
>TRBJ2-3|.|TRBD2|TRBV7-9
TGTGCCAGCAGCTTGATCGCGGGAGTGCGAACAGATACGCAGTATTTT
CASSLIAGVRTDTQYF
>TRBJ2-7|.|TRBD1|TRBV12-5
TGTGCTAGTGGTTTGGTACTAGGACAGGGGGACTACGAGCAGTACTTC
CASGLVLGQGDYEQYF
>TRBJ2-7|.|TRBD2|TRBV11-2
TGTGCCAGCAGCTTATCGGGGGGAACCTACGAGCAGTACTTC
CASSLSGGTYEQYF
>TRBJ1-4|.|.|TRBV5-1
TGCGCCAGCAGCTTGTCCCCCGGGACACGTAATGAAAAACTGTTTTTT
CASSLSPGTRNEKLFF
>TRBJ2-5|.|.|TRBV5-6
TGTGCCAGCAGCTTTAATCAAGAGACCCAGTACTTC
CASSFNQETQYF
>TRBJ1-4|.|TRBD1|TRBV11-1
TGTGCCAGCAGCCCTCGGGACAGCCATGAAAAACTGTTTTTT
CASSPRDSHEKLFF
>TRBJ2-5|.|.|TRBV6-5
TGTGCCAGCACGGAAACTACCTGGGGAGAGACCCAGTACTTC
CASTETTWGETQYF
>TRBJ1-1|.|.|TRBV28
TGTGCCAGCATTGAGTCCAATTGGGCTGAAGCTTTCTTT
CASIESNWAEAFF
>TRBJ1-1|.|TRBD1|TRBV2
TGTGCCAGCAGTAGGGGGACAGGGATGAACACTGAAGCTTTCTTT
CASSRGTGMNTEAFF
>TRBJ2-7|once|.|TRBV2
TGTGCCAGCAGCGGTAGGACGTACGAGCAGTACTTC
CASSGRTYEQYF